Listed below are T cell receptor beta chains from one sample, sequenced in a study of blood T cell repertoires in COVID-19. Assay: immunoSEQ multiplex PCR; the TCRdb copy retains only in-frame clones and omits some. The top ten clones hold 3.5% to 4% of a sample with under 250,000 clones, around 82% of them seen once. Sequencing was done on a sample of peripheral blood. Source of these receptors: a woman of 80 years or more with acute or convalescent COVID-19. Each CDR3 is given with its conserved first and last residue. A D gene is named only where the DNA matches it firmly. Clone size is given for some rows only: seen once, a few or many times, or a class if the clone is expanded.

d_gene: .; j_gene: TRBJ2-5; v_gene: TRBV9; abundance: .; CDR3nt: TGTGCCAGCAGCGTAGATGGCAGCTGGGGAGTTCAAGAGACCCAGTACTTC; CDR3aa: CASSVDGSWGVQETQYF
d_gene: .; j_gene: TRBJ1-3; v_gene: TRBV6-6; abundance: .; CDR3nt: TGTGCCAGCACCTCAGGGGCTGGAAACACCATATATTTT; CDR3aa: CASTSGAGNTIYF
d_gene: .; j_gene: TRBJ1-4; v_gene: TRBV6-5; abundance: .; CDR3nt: TGTGCCAGCAAGGCCGAGCAGGCGAAAAATGAAAAACTGTTTTTT; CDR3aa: CASKAEQAKNEKLFF
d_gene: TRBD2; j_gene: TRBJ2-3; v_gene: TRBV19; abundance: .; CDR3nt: TGTGCCAGTCAAAGACTAGCGGGGGCGGGAGATACGCAGTATTTT; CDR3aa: CASQRLAGAGDTQYF
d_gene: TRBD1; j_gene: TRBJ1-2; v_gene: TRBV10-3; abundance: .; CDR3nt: TGTGCCATCGCAGATGGGACAGGACGCCTAGGGAGCCGCTTC; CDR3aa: CAIADGTGRLGSRF
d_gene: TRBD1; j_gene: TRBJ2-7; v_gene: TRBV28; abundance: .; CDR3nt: TGTGCCAGCAGTCCAACAGGGGAGCTTGGAGTCTACGAGCAGTACTTC; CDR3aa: CASSPTGELGVYEQYF
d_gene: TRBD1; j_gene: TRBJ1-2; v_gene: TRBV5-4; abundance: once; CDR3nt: TGTGCCAGCAGCTTGGCAGGGGGAGATGGCTACACCTTC; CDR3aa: CASSLAGGDGYTF
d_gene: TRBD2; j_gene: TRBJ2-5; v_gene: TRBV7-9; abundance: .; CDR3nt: TGTGCCAGCAGCGGGACTAGCGGGGGGACGATACAGTACTTC; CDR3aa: CASSGTSGGTIQYF
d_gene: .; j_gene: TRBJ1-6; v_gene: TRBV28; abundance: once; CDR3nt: TGTGCCAGCAGAGTCCGGTTGTTCTCACCCCTCCACTTT; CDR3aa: CASRVRLFSPLHF
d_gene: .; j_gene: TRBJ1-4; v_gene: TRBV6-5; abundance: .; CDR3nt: TGTGCCAGCAGGGCCGGGACAAATGAAAAACTGTTTTTT; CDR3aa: CASRAGTNEKLFF
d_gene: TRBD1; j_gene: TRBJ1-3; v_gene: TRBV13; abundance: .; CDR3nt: TGTGCCAGCAGCTTACCAGGGGGCTCTGGAAACACCATATATTTT; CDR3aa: CASSLPGGSGNTIYF
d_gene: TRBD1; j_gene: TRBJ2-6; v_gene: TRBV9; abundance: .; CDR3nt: TGTGCCAGCAGCGTAGAGGGACAGGCCTCTGGGGCCAACGTCCTGACTTTC; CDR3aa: CASSVEGQASGANVLTF
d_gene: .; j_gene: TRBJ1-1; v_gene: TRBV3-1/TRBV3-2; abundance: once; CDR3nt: TGTGCCAGCAGCCAAGGGACAGTGAACACTGAAGCTTTCTTT; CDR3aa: CASSQGTVNTEAFF
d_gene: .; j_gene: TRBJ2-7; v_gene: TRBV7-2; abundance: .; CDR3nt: TGTGCCAGCTCCCCGCCAGGGGCGCAGAACGAGCAGTACTTC; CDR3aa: CASSPPGAQNEQYF
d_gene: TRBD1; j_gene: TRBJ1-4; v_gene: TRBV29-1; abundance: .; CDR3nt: TGCAGCGGCCAGACAGGGGATGGTGAAAAACTGTTTTTT; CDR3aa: CSGQTGDGEKLFF
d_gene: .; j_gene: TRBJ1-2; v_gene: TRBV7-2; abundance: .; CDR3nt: TGTGCCAGCAGCCCGGGGGTGGGCTATGGCTACACCTTC; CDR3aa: CASSPGVGYGYTF